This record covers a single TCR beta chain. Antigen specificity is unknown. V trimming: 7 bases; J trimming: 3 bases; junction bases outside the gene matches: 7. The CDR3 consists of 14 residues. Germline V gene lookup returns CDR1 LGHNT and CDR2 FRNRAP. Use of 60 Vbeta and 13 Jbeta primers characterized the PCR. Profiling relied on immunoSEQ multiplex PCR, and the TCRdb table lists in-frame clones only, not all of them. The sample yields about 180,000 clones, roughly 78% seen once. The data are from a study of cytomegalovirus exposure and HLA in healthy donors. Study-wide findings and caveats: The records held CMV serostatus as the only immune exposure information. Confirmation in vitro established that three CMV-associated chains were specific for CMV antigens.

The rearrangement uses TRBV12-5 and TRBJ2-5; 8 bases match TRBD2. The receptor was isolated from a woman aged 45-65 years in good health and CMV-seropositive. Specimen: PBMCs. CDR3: CASAQTSAKETQYF. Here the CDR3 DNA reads TGTGCTAGTGCCCAGACTAGCGCCAAAGAGACCCAGTACTTC.